This T cell receptor (beta chain) was recorded in a study of blood T cells in healthy people across ages (dated by TCRdb to the mid-2010s). About the full investigation: In model experiments, template switching captured roughly one uniquely barcoded TCR beta cDNA molecule for every two T cells. Using deep sequencing normalized with unique cDNA molecular identifiers, the study measured how TCR beta repertoire diversity changes with age. The donors were split into four age groups: young (average about 15 years), middle-aged (39), aged (over 55) and long-lived (more than 80). To avoid experimental bias, donors of different ages were distributed randomly across sequencing lanes. Using the same blood draw, the study looked at two additional independent replicas of 1 million unique cDNA reads for two donors, one aged 18 to 30 and the other aged 80 or older. General conclusions and limits of the study: Because profiling used bulk unsorted PBMCs, naive and antigen-experienced compartments could not be compared conclusively. As age increased, observed TCR beta diversity per million T cells dropped in a roughly linear way, and a significant reduction was already evident by age 40. A strong correlation was found between observed TCR beta diversity and the percentage of naive T cells measured by flow cytometry. The CMV infection status of donors was not known, potentially confounding age-related changes in expanded clonotypes. Estimates of total diversity based on one million sequenced T cells were considered lower bounds and underestimates. Compared with the aged group, the long-lived group had more naive CD4+ T cells, fewer expanded clones and increased TCR diversity, suggesting age selection.

The library was generated by 5' RACE. Data came from an Illumina HiSeq 2500. A second PCR of about 7 to 12 cycles was run with a J-beta primer mix and a sample-barcoded 5' primer. Each TCR beta cDNA molecule received a unique molecular identifier from a template-switch 5' adaptor carrying 12 random nucleotides. Each sample yielded at least 2.5 million CDR3-containing paired-end reads. First-strand cDNA was synthesized from all RNA with the Mint cDNA synthesis kit, primed by a TRBC-specific oligonucleotide. All cDNA was treated with uracil-DNA glycosylase and then went through a first 18-cycle PCR with the universal primers M1SS and BC2_uni_R. The authors' pipeline ran thus. Each sample was normalized by randomly selecting 1 million high-quality reads, each carrying a distinct molecular identifier. Instead of being binned into consensus sequences, reads with shared molecular identifiers were discarded. MiTCR, run with a Q25 quality threshold and the strictest error-elimination algorithm, handled CDR3 identification, clonotype clustering and error correction. A nonparametric unseen species model with Euler transformation was used to estimate a lower bound on total TCR beta diversity. TCRdb trimmed the raw reads at Q25, called clones with MiXCR and kept productive beta chains. Rows are combined by CDR3 protein, so each entry shows the most common genes and DNA. TCRdb, rather than the study authors, made the V and J calls. The sample has 700,000 to 900,000 distinct CDR3 sequences on record, about 55% of them singletons. The ten biggest clones cover 40% to 50% of the sample.

About this clonotype: Its antigen target is currently unknown. One base away there is no much larger clone; base qualities are not given.

V loses 5 bases of germline sequence and J loses 4 bases, and the interval between the two ends is 19 bases. The CDR3 contains 16 residues, cysteine and phenylalanine counted. CDR3 DNA only is kept here, 48 bases in frame from base 1. The germline V gene yields MGHDK for CDR1 and SYGVNS for CDR2. Donors were 39 systemically healthy Caucasian individuals from Russia aged roughly 6 to 90 years. Each donor gave around 9.5 milliliters of peripheral blood, collected into EDTA-treated Vacutainer tubes. Ficoll-Paque density-gradient centrifugation was used to isolate PBMCs, with at least 7 million obtained per sample. Total RNA, at least 6 micrograms per sample, was extracted from PBMCs with Trizol reagent. Naive CD45RAhigh/CD27high T cell percentages were measured by flow cytometry on a PBMC aliquot from every donor.

Input material: blood. The chain is made from TRBV25-1 and TRBJ2-3; TRBD2 is possibly the D segment (6 matching bases). This TCR was recovered from a man aged 80 or over in good health. The sequence in DNA is TGTGCCAGCAGTCCACCGGGAGTTCGTTATTCAGATACGCAGTATTTT. Its protein is CASSPPGVRYSDTQYF.